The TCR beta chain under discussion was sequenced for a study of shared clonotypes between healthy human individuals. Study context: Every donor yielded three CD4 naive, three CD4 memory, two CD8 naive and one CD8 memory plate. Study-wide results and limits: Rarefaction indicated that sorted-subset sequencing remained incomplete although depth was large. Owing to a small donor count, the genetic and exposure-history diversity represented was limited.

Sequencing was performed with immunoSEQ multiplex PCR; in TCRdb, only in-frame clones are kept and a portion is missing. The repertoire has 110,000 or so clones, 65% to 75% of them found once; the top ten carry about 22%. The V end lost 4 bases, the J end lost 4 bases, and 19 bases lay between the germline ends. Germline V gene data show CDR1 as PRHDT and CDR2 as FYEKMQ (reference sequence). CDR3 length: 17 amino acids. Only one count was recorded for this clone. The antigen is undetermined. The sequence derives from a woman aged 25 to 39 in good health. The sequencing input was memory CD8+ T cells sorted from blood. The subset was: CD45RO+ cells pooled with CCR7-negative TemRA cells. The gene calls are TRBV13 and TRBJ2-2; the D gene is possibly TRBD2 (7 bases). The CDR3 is CASSSRGRGLITGELFF. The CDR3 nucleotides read TGTGCCAGCAGCTCCCGGGGGCGGGGGCTCATCACCGGGGAGCTGTTTTTT.